The 15 T cell receptor beta chains listed next were all sequenced from one sample in a study of shared clonotypes between healthy human individuals. Only in-frame clones appear in the TCRdb table, and some are missing; sequencing was by immunoSEQ multiplex PCR. The table lists some 2,500,000 clones, roughly 93% of them singletons. The source material was naive CD4+ T cells from PBMCs. The subset here: CD45RA+ positively selected. The source is a man younger than 35 in good health. Some clones in this sample may be carry-over from other donors' samples.

This clone has just one count. The CDR3 here is CASRTPNGGYTF. CDR3 sequence (DNA): TGTGCCAGCAGGACCCCCAACGGAGGCTACACCTTC. The chain has TRBV28 and TRBJ1-2; D not certain. CDR3 length equals 12 residues. Germline loops: CDR1 MDHEN, CDR2 SYDVKM. Trimming took off 6 bases at V and 8 bases at J, with 13 bases between the two ends.

The chain links TRBV27 to TRBJ2-6, with D unresolved. V was shortened by 6 bases and J by 0 bases, with 6 bases between the two germline ends. Germline-derived CDR1 and CDR2 are MNHEY and SMNVEV (reference sequence). The CDR3 totals 14 residues. CDR3 protein: CASRHFSGANVLTF. Here the CDR3 DNA reads TGTGCCAGCAGACACTTCTCTGGGGCCAACGTCCTGACTTTC. The full variable domain, its missing parts supplied by reference TRBV27 and TRBJ2-6, is EAQVTQNPRYLITVTGKKLTVTCSQNMNHEYMSWYRQDPGLGLRQIYYSMNVEVTDKGDVPEGYKVSRKEKRNFPLILESPSPNQTSLYFCASRHFSGANVLTFGAGSRLTVL.

The chain has TRBV4-1 and TRBJ1-4, with TRBD1 as a possible D gene (5 bases). Germline CDR1 reads MGHRA; CDR2 reads YSYEKL. The V and J ends lost 3 bases and 7 bases respectively, with 9 bases between them. The CDR3 is 13 residues long. CDR3 coding DNA: TGCGCCAGCAGCCAGGGGGTGGGTGAAAAACTGTTTTTT. This translates into CASSQGVGEKLFF.

The chain uses TRBV5-1 and TRBJ2-3; 11 bases line up with TRBD1. With V trimmed by 6 bases and J by 2 bases, 17 bases remained unmatched. The germline gives CDR1 SGHRS, CDR2 YFSETQ. CDR3 length: 19 amino acids. CDR3 nucleotide sequence: TGCGCCAGCAAGGTTGGGACAGGGGGTTCGCGGGAGTACACAGATACGCAGTATTTT. Amino acids: CASKVGTGGSREYTDTQYF.

V is TRBV7-2 and J is TRBJ2-3; D might be TRBD2 (5 bases). CDR1 SGHTA and CDR2 FQGNSA come from the germline V gene. V lost 2 bases, J lost 0 bases, and 12 bases lay in between. This CDR3 comprises 16 residues. The CDR3 region is CASSLSRLLSTDTQYF. As DNA, the CDR3 is TGTGCCAGCAGCTTATCACGACTACTTAGCACAGATACGCAGTATTTT.

The rearrangement links TRBV5-6 to TRBJ1-5, with D perhaps TRBD1 (6 bases). Per the germline V gene, CDR1 is SGHDT and CDR2 is YYEEEE. V was cut by 2 bases and J by 4 bases, with 16 bases left in between. The CDR3 contains 16 residues. The CDR3 reads CASSFYSGTLNQPQHF. The CDR3 nucleotides are TGTGCCAGCAGCTTCTATTCCGGGACACTGAATCAGCCCCAGCATTTT. Full variable domain (rest looked up from reference TRBV5-6 and TRBJ1-5): DAGVTQSPTHLIKTRGQQVTLRCSPKSGHDTVSWYQQALGQGPQFIFQYYEEEERQRGNFPDRFSGHQFPNYSSELNVNALLLGDSALYLCASSFYSGTLNQPQHFGDGTRLSIL.

This chain connects TRBV6-6 to TRBJ1-4; D is uncertain. Germline loops: CDR1 MNHNY, CDR2 SVGAGI (reference sequence). The CDR3 runs to 16 residues. V shed 8 bases and J shed 8 bases, with 24 bases lying between them. CDR3 sequence reads: CASGSRDGESWEKLFF. In nucleotides, the CDR3 is TGTGCCAGCGGCTCCCGCGACGGGGAGTCTTGGGAAAAACTGTTTTTT.

This chain joins TRBV2 and TRBJ2-2; D uncertain. The CDR3 covers 13 residues. Between the trimmed V and J ends, which lost 6 bases and 6 bases, there was a span of 11 bases. The germline gives CDR1 SNHLY, CDR2 FYNNEI. CDR3 bases: TGTGCCAGCAGGCCCTTCGGATCCGGGGAGCTGTTTTTT. Its translation: CASRPFGSGELFF. Complete variable domain (other parts from reference TRBV2 and TRBJ2-2): EPEVTQTPSHQVTQMGQEVILRCVPISNHLYFYWYRQILGQKVEFLVSFYNNEISEKSEIFDDQFSVERPDGSNFTLKIRSTKLEDSAMYFCASRPFGSGELFFGEGSRLTVL.

V usage is TRBV19 and J usage is TRBJ1-1; the D is unclear. Per germline, CDR1 LNHDA and CDR2 SQIVND (reference sequence). This CDR3 has 14 amino acids. V gave up 7 bases and J gave up 4 bases, with 16 bases separating them. The CDR3 here is CASTNQRASTEAFF. The CDR3 DNA sequence: TGTGCCAGTACCAATCAACGGGCGAGCACTGAAGCTTTCTTT.

The chain carries TRBV7-9 and TRBJ1-3; tentative D call: TRBD1 (5 bases). V lost 5 bases to trimming and J lost 1 base, with 15 bases between them. This CDR3 has 16 amino acids. CDR1 is SEHNR, CDR2 FQNEAQ, per germline (reference sequence). CDR3 in DNA: TGTGCCAGCAGCCCGCGGACAAGGCAATCTGGAAACACCATATATTTT. Translating it yields CASSPRTRQSGNTIYF.

Points on this clone: The same CDR3 can be traced to other DNA sequences in this sample. This chain uses TRBV9 with TRBJ2-3; no firm D call. The V gene's germline CDR1 is SGDLS and CDR2 YYNGEE. Trimming removed 2 bases from V and 0 bases from J, with 4 bases in between. The CDR3 contains 13 residues. The CDR3 here is CASSVGSTDTQYF. CDR3 nucleotides: TGTGCCAGCAGCGTCGGCAGCACAGATACGCAGTATTTT.

There are a few counts of this clone. This chain links TRBV5-6 with TRBJ2-4; D not certain. Trimming took 3 bases from V and 0 from J, leaving 13 bases between them. The V gene's germline CDR1 is SGHDT and CDR2 YYEEEE. This CDR3 comprises 16 residues. CDR3 nucleotides: TGTGCCAGCAGCTCTCGCGGCGAGTTAGCCAAAAACATTCAGTACTTC. Protein sequence: CASSSRGELAKNIQYF.

This clone was picked up a small number of times. Different DNA sequences within this sample yield the same CDR3. The gene calls are TRBV4-1 and TRBJ2-2, with TRBD2 matching over 9 bases. This CDR3 comprises 16 residues. In germline, CDR1 is MGHRA, CDR2 YSYEKL. With V trimmed by 1 base and J by 1 base, 1 base remained unmatched. CDR3 sequence: CASSQGLAENTGELFF. The CDR3 bases are TGCGCCAGCAGCCAAGGACTAGCGGAGAACACCGGGGAGCTGTTTTTT.

V usage is TRBV5-1 and J usage is TRBJ2-3; no reliable D call. CDR3 length equals 18 residues. The V end was cut by 4 bases, the J end by 0 bases, with 21 bases between. Germline V gene lookup returns CDR1 SGHRS and CDR2 YFSETQ. For the CDR3, the DNA is TGCGCCAGCAGCCAGGACGGATACTCGGCCCCTAGCACAGATACGCAGTATTTT. Translating gives CASSQDGYSAPSTDTQYF.

This clone has a handful of counts. This chain uses TRBV7-3 with TRBJ2-1; 7 bases agree with TRBD2. The CDR3 length is 14 residues. V lost 5 bases, J lost 5 bases, and 6 bases stayed unmatched. Germline assignment: CDR1 SGHTA and CDR2 FQGTGA. The CDR3 DNA is TGTGCCAGCAGCCCAAGCGGGACCCACAATGAGCAGTTCTTC. Protein: CASSPSGTHNEQFF.